The entry that follows covers one T cell receptor (beta chain) sequence. What it recognizes is unknown. Given a much more abundant clone one base away, this may be a read error. This entry comes from a study of molecular identifiers for immune sequencing clone quantification. Findings and limits, study-wide: Highly expanded clone sizes could end up underestimated if a barcode were shared by identical TCR molecules. Whereas clones above 20 RNA copies held under 1% of naive-cell molecules, they held over 97% of effector molecules.

Per germline, CDR1 SGHTA and CDR2 FQGNSA. The CDR3 length is 16 residues. From the PCR reads, TCRdb called clonotypes with MiXCR, one entry per CDR3 protein. This sample carries some 320,000 distinct CDR3 sequences, 20% to 25% of them seen once, and the ten largest clones take 0.81%. This clonotype was sampled from a human donor in good health. Some libraries in this study had Jurkat cell RNA spiked in. Sequenced: naive CD8+ T cells from blood, with Jurkat cell RNA spiked in. Specified subset: FACS-sorted CD8+CD4-CCR7+CD45RA+ naive T cells. The V gene is TRBV7-2, the J gene TRBJ1-1, with 10 nucleotides matching TRBD1. The CDR3 coding sequence is TGTGCCAGCGGCTTCTCGACAGGGGGCTTGAACACTGAAGCTTTCTTT. Its translation is CASGFSTGGLNTEAFF.